This T cell receptor (beta chain) emerged from a study of T cell clones after liver transplantation. The wider study: Post-transplant blood was tracked for graft-donor-reactive T cell clones identified in a pre-transplant mixed lymphocyte reaction.

The J segment lost 4 bases and the V segment lost 6 bases, leaving 4 bases of the junction unmatched. Germline-derived CDR1 and CDR2 are LNHDA and SQIVND (reference sequence). This CDR3 contains 14 residues. Notes on the study in general: Low donor cell numbers restricted donor-reactive repertoire measurement in two subjects. Graft donor-reactive T cells may have migrated into the graft rather than being deleted.

Of note for this clone: Its target is not known.

Profiled with immunoSEQ multiplex PCR; TCRdb holds only in-frame clones, not every one. The data hold 70,000 or so clones, with about 92% observed a single time. The sequence derives from a human donor who received a liver transplant. The chain carries TRBV19 and TRBJ2-3, with 10 bases identical to TRBD2. This sample comprised CD4+ T cells from blood, obtained before liver transplant. DNA for the CDR3: TGTGCCAGTAGCAGCGGGAGGGCCGCAGATACGCAGTATTTT. Translating gives CASSSGRAADTQYF.